This passage covers 3 T cell receptor beta chains from one sample sequenced in a study of blood T cell repertoires in COVID-19. Clones were read by immunoSEQ multiplex PCR, and TCRdb kept only the in-frame ones, dropping some. The table has some 130,000 clones, about 89% seen once; the top ten hold about an eighth. The sequenced sample was peripheral blood. These receptors were taken from a woman in her 70s with COVID-19, enrolled during active disease.

The chain is built from TRBV10-1 and TRBJ1-2; D perhaps matches TRBD1 (5 bases). With 4 bases removed from V and 4 bases from J, the gap between germline ends came to 10 bases. The CDR3 contains 13 residues. The V gene's germline CDR1 is WNHNN and CDR2 SYGVQD (reference sequence). CDR3 in DNA: TGCGCCAGCAGTGGGTCAGGGAGCTATGGCTACACCTTC. As protein: CASSGSGSYGYTF.

The chain couples TRBV5-6 to TRBJ2-2; D is unclear. V was pared by 4 bases and J by 4 bases, with 8 bases between. The CDR3 has 13 amino acids. Germline V gene data show CDR1 as SGHDT and CDR2 as YYEEEE. CDR3 protein: CASSLQFTGELFF. For the CDR3, the DNA is TGTGCCAGCAGCCTACAGTTCACCGGGGAGCTGTTTTTT.

This clone has only a few counts. The chain couples TRBV7-3 to TRBJ2-1, with TRBD1 identical over 10 bases. Trimming cost V 2 bases and J 7 bases; bases outside gene matches: 5. Germline V lookup: CDR1 SGHTA, CDR2 FQGTGA. CDR3 length: 15 amino acids. The CDR3 DNA is TGTGCCAGCAGCTTAGGACAGGGGGTCCAGAATGAGCAGTTCTTC. Translation: CASSLGQGVQNEQFF.